The rows below give T cell receptor beta chains drawn from one sample of a study of shared clonotypes between healthy human individuals. Repertoires were generated with immunoSEQ multiplex PCR, while TCRdb's copy carries only in-frame clones and drops some. The data show some 2,500,000 clones, 80% to 95% seen once. The sequenced sample consisted of naive CD4+ T cells from PBMCs. Receptors originate from a young man in good health. Some clones in this sample may be carry-over from other donors' samples. The CDR3 runs from the conserved cysteine through the conserved F or W. A D gene is named only where the DNA matches it firmly.

v_gene,j_gene,d_gene,CDR3aa,CDR3nt
TRBV5-1,TRBJ2-7,TRBD2,CASSALAGPTHEQYF,TGCGCCAGCAGCGCGCTAGCGGGCCCTACCCACGAGCAGTACTTC
TRBV11-2,TRBJ1-1,-,CASSFRGPRGVNTEAFF,TGTGCCAGCAGCTTTCGAGGACCTAGGGGGGTGAACACTGAAGCTTTCTTT
TRBV7-2,TRBJ2-7,TRBD2,CASSFRTSGYEQYF,TGTGCCAGCAGCTTCCGGACTAGCGGTTACGAGCAGTACTTC
TRBV28,TRBJ2-3,-,CASSFVSTDTQYF,TGTGCCAGCAGTTTCGTTAGCACAGATACGCAGTATTTT
TRBV9,TRBJ1-1,-,CASSVVEETRAFF,TGTGCCAGCAGCGTAGTTGAGGAGACCCGAGCTTTCTTT
TRBV28,TRBJ1-1,-,CASSRSRRGPTEAFF,TGTGCCAGCAGTCGGTCCAGGCGTGGGCCTACTGAAGCTTTCTTT
TRBV27,TRBJ2-3,-,CASSLVRNRGGAPDTQYF,TGTGCCAGCAGTTTAGTTCGGAACCGCGGCGGGGCTCCAGATACGCAGTATTTT
TRBV28,TRBJ2-7,TRBD2,CASKSGVAGLHEQYF,TGTGCCAGCAAGTCCGGGGTAGCGGGACTCCACGAGCAGTACTTC
TRBV6-5,TRBJ2-1,-,CASSYRGIDNEQFF,TGTGCCAGCAGTTACCGCGGGATCGACAATGAGCAGTTCTTC
TRBV7-2,TRBJ1-2,-,CASSLILGGRGYTF,TGTGCCAGCAGCTTAATTTTAGGGGGGCGCGGCTACACCTTC
TRBV5-1,TRBJ2-1,-,CASSLAGRSGQFF,TGCGCCAGCAGCTTGGCCGGGAGATCCGGGCAGTTCTTC
TRBV5-1,TRBJ2-7,-,CASSDAGTETYEQYF,TGCGCCAGCAGCGATGCCGGGACTGAGACCTACGAGCAGTACTTC